This T cell receptor beta chain emerged from a study of identical twins. V shed 3 bases and J shed 0 bases, with 3 bases lying between them. The CDR3 sequence is 12 residues long. Germline V CDR1 and CDR2: SGHNT, YENEEA. TCRdb itself ran the 5' RACE reads through MiXCR, one entry per CDR3 protein. In the table there are 550,000 to 800,000 distinct CDR3 sequences, about 7.1% of which are singletons. This clonotype appeared a few times. The data also belong to a second study, concerning yellow fever vaccine responses in identical twins.

The J gene is TRBJ2-7, the V gene TRBV11-3, with D unclear. Material for sequencing was PBMCs. The sequence derives from a woman aged 18 to 35 in good health. The CDR3 coding sequence is TGTGCCAGCAGCTTTCTCTCCTACGAGCAGTACTTC. Translation gives CASSFLSYEQYF. Supplemented by reference TRBV11-3 and TRBJ2-7, the full variable domain reads EAGVVQSPRYKIIEKKQPVAFWCNPISGHNTLYWYLQNLGQGPELLIRYENEEAVDDSQLPKDRFSAERLKGVDSTLKIQPAELGDSAVYLCASSFLSYEQYFGPGTRLTVT.